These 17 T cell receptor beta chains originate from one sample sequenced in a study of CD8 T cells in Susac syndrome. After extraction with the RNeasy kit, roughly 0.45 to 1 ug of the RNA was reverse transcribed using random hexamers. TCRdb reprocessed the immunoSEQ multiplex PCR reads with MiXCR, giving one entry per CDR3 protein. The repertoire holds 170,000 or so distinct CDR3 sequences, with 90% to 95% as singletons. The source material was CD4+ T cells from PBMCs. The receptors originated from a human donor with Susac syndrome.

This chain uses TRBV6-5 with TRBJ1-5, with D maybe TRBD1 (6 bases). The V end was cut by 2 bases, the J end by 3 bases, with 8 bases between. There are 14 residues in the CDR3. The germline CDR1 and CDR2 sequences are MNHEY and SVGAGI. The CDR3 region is CASSYRGHNQPQHF. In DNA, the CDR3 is TGTGCCAGCAGTTACAGGGGACACAATCAGCCCCAGCATTTT.

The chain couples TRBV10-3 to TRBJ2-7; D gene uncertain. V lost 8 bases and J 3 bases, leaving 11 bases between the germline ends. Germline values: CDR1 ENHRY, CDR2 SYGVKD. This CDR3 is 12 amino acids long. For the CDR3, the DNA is TGTGCCATCGCCCCCAGCAGCTACGAGCAGTACTTC. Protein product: CAIAPSSYEQYF.

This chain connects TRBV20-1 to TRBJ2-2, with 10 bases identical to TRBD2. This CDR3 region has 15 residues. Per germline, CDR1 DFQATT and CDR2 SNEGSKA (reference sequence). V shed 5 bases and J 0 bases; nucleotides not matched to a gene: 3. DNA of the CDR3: TGCAGTGCTGCGCTAGCGGGGGCGAACACCGGGGAGCTGTTTTTT. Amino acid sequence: CSAALAGANTGELFF.

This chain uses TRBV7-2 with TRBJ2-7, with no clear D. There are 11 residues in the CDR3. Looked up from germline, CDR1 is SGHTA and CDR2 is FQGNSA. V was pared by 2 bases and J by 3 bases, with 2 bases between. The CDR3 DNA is TGTGCCAGCAGCTTAAACTACGAGCAGTACTTC. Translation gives CASSLNYEQYF.

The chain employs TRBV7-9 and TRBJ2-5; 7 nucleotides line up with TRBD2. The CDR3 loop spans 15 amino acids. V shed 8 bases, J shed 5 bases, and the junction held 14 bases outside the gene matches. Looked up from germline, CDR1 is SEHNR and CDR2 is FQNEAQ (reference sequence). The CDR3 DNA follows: TGTGCCAGCTGCGACCGGGGGGACCCCGCGGAGACCCAGTACTTC. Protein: CASCDRGDPAETQYF.

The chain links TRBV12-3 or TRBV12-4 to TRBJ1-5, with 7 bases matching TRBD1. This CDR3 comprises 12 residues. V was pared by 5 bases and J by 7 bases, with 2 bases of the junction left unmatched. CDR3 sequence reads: CASSKQGQPQHF. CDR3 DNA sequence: TGTGCCAGCAGTAAACAGGGGCAGCCCCAGCATTTT.

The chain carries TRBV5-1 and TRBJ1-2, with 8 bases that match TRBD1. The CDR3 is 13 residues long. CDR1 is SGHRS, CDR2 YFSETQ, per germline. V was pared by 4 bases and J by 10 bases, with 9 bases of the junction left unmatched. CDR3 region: CASSEIQGASYTF. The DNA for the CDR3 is TGCGCCAGCAGCGAGATTCAGGGGGCCTCCTACACCTTC.

This CDR3 reads CSVESVDGYTF. DNA of the CDR3: TGCAGCGTTGAATCCGTAGATGGCTACACCTTC. The chain couples TRBV29-1 to TRBJ1-2, with D uncertain. V shed 2 bases and J shed 6 bases, with 7 bases lying between them. CDR1 SQVTM and CDR2 ANQGSEA come from the germline V gene. This CDR3 has 11 amino acids.

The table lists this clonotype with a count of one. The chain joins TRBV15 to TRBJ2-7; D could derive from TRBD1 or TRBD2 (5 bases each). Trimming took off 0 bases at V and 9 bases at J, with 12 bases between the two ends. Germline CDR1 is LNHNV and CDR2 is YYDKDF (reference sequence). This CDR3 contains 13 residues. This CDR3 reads CATSRDYRGRQYF. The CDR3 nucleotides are TGTGCCACCAGCAGAGACTATCGGGGACGGCAGTACTTC.

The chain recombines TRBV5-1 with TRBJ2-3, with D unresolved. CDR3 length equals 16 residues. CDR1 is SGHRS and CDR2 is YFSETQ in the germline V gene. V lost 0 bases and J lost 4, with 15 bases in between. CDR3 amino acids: CASSLGLKGSADTQYF. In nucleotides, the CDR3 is TGCGCCAGCAGCTTGGGCCTTAAGGGTTCCGCAGATACGCAGTATTTT.

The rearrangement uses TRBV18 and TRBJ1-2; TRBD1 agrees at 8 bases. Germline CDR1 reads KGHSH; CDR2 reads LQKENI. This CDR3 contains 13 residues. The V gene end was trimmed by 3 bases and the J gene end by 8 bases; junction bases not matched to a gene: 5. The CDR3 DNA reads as TGTGCCAGCTCACCTGGACAGGGAGTAGGCTACACCTTC. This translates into CASSPGQGVGYTF. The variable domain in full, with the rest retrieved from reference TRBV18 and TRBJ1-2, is NAGVMQNPRHLVRRRGQEARLRCSPMKGHSHVYWYRQLPEEGLKFMVYLQKENIIDESGMPKERFSAEFPKEGPSILRIQQVVRGDSAAYFCASSPGQGVGYTFGSGTRLTVV.

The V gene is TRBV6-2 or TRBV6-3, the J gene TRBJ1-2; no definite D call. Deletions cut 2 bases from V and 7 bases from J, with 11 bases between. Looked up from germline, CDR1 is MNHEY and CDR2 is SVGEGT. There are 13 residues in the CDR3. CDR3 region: CASSYLPSGGYTF. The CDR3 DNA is TGTGCCAGCAGTTACCTACCCTCCGGTGGCTACACCTTC.

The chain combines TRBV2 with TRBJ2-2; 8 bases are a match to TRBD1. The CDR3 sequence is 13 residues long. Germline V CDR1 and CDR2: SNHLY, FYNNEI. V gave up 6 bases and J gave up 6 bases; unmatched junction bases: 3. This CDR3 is CASRTGEAGELFF. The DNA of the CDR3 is TGTGCCAGCAGGACAGGGGAGGCCGGGGAGCTGTTTTTT.

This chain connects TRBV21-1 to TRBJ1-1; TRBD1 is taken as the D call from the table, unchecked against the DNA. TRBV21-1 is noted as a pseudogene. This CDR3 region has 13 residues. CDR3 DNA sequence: TGTGCCAGCAGCAAAGTGGGACGGGATGAAGCTTTCTTT. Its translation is CASSKVGRDEAFF.

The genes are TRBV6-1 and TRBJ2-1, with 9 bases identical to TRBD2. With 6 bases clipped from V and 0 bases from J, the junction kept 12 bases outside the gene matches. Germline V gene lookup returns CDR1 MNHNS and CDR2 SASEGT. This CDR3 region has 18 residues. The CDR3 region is CASRPPGLAPSSYNEQFF. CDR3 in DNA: TGTGCCAGCAGACCACCGGGACTAGCACCGAGCTCCTACAATGAGCAGTTCTTC.

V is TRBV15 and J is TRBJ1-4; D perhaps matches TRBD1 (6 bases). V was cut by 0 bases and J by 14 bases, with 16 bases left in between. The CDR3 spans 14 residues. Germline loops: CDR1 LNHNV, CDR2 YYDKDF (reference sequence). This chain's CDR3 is CATSRDGKQGRLFF. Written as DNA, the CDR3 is TGTGCCACCAGCAGAGATGGGAAACAGGGTAGGCTGTTTTTT.

DNA for the CDR3: TGTGCCAGCAGCCCCAACGCCCGGGAGCTGTTTTTT. This encodes CASSPNARELFF. This chain joins TRBV4-2 and TRBJ2-2; D remains unclear. Germline assignment: CDR1 LGHNA and CDR2 YNFKEQ. The CDR3 runs to 12 residues. With 4 bases removed from V and 9 bases from J, the gap between germline ends came to 9 bases.